Listed below are T cell receptor beta chains from one sample, sequenced in a study of OX40 agonist ivuxolimab in advanced cancers. Clones were sequenced by immunoSEQ multiplex PCR, and TCRdb holds only the in-frame ones, with some missing. The sample has approximately 19,000 clones, 90% seen once. The source was CD4+ or CD8+ T cells sorted from blood, collected in a trial of the OX40 agonist ivuxolimab. These receptors were taken from an adult with an advanced solid tumor such as melanoma, head and neck, liver or kidney cancer. Both conserved end residues are part of each CDR3. The D gene is left open where the match is weak. Clone sizes are given selectively: once, few, many, or a class where the clone is expanded.

V	size	length	D	J	DNA	CDR3
TRBV9	NA	15	NA	TRBJ2-1	TGTGCCAGCAGCGTAGGACTATCACCTTACAATGAGCAGTTCTTC	CASSVGLSPYNEQFF
TRBV7-6	NA	15	TRBD2	TRBJ2-1	TGTGCCACGCGACTAGCGGGAGGGCCGTACTATGAGCAGTTCTTC	CATRLAGGPYYEQFF
TRBV18	once	15	NA	TRBJ2-3	TGTGCCAGCTCACCACCGGGAGTTGTCACAGATACGCAGTATTTT	CASSPPGVVTDTQYF
TRBV4-1	NA	11	NA	TRBJ2-7	TGCGCCAGCAGCCAAGGATTTGAGCAGTACTTC	CASSQGFEQYF
TRBV5-6	NA	18	TRBD2	TRBJ2-1	TGTGCCAGCAGCTTGCTACTTTTTAGCGGGAGGGGAGGAAATGAGCAGTTCTTC	CASSLLLFSGRGGNEQFF
TRBV9	NA	15	TRBD2	TRBJ2-1	TGTGCCAGCAGCGTAGGTCTAGCGGCCTACAATGAGCAGTTCTTC	CASSVGLAAYNEQFF
TRBV7-3	NA	11	NA	TRBJ2-2	TGTGCCAGCAGCTCGGGCGGGGAGCTGTTTTTT	CASSSGGELFF
TRBV5-6	few	11	NA	TRBJ1-1	TGTGCCAGCAGCACGGGACTTGAAGCTTTCTTT	CASSTGLEAFF
TRBV19	NA	14	NA	TRBJ1-2	TGTGCCAGTAACCCAGCCGCGAGGGGCTATGGCTACACCTTC	CASNPAARGYGYTF
TRBV11-2	NA	16	NA	TRBJ2-7	TGTGCCAGCAGCCCCGGGTTTGGGGGACCCACCTACGAGCAGTACTTC	CASSPGFGGPTYEQYF
TRBV4-1	NA	20	TRBD2	TRBJ2-7	TGCGCCAGCAGCCAAGACGCGGGACTAGCGGGAGGGCCCGGCTCCTACGAGCAGTACTTC	CASSQDAGLAGGPGSYEQYF
TRBV27	NA	13	NA	TRBJ1-1	TGTGCCAGCAGTTTATTGTCGGGGGGTGAAGCTTTCTTT	CASSLLSGGEAFF
TRBV4-2	NA	14	NA	TRBJ2-7	TGTGCCAGCAGCTTTGGTGGGAACCTCTACGAGCAGTACTTC	CASSFGGNLYEQYF
TRBV4-1	few	11	NA	TRBJ1-3	TGCGCCAGCAGCCCGGGCCATGCCATATATTTT	CASSPGHAIYF
TRBV19	NA	14	TRBD1	TRBJ1-5	TGTGCCAGTAGTCCAACAGGGGTGGGCCAGCCCCAGCATTTT	CASSPTGVGQPQHF
TRBV28	NA	17	TRBD2	TRBJ2-7	TGTGCCAGCAGTTTAATCCTAGCGGAAACGAACTCCTACGAGCAGTACTTC	CASSLILAETNSYEQYF
TRBV6-6	NA	13	NA	TRBJ2-7	TGTGCCAGCAGGGAACTCGGGAGCCACGAGCAGTACTTC	CASRELGSHEQYF
TRBV6-5	NA	15	NA	TRBJ2-1	TGTGCCAGCAGAGGACCCTCCTGGAGGGAGAATGAGCAGTTCTTC	CASRGPSWRENEQFF
TRBV5-6	NA	14	TRBD2	TRBJ2-3	TGTGCCAGCAGCTTGGCTAGCGGGATAGATACGCAGTATTTT	CASSLASGIDTQYF
TRBV29-1	few	15	TRBD2	TRBJ2-1	TGCAGCGTTGAACTTGGGACTAGCAGCTACAATGAGCAGTTCTTC	CSVELGTSSYNEQFF
TRBV6-1	once	14	NA	TRBJ2-7	TGTGCCAGCAGTGAATCTACCGCGGGTCGGGAGCAGTACTTC	CASSESTAGREQYF
TRBV28	NA	14	NA	TRBJ2-6	TGTGCCAGCAGTGGGTGGTCTGGGGCCAACGTCCTGACTTTC	CASSGWSGANVLTF
TRBV7-2	NA	15	TRBD2	TRBJ2-2	TGTGCCAGCAGCCGACTAGCGGAAAACACCGGGGAGCTGTTTTTT	CASSRLAENTGELFF
TRBV13	NA	14	TRBD1	TRBJ1-1	TGTGCCAGCAGCCGAAACAGGGGCAGCACTGAAGCTTTCTTT	CASSRNRGSTEAFF
TRBV10-3	NA	14	NA	TRBJ1-5	TGTGCCATCAGTGAGTCGTATAGCAATCAGCCCCAGCATTTT	CAISESYSNQPQHF
TRBV14	NA	17	TRBD1	TRBJ1-2	TGTGCCAGCAGCCAACACCCAGGGACAGCGATTAACTATGGCTACACCTTC	CASSQHPGTAINYGYTF
TRBV21-1	NA	17	NA	TRBJ2-1	TGTGCCAGCAGCAAATGGGGTAGCGGGGGACCCTACAATGAGCAGTTCTTC	CASSKWGSGGPYNEQFF
TRBV28	NA	14	TRBD1	TRBJ1-5	TGTGCCAGCAAAAACAGGGGGGAGATTCAGCCCCAGCATTTT	CASKNRGEIQPQHF
TRBV5-6	NA	14	NA	TRBJ2-7	TGTGCCAGCAGCTTCGCGGGATCCTCCTACGAGCAGTACTTC	CASSFAGSSYEQYF